This T cell receptor (beta chain) is from a study of shared T cell receptors in the human thymus. The junction had 12 bases not matched to a gene; V was cut back by 7 bases and J by 3 bases. The CDR3 runs 17 residues. Germline V CDR1 and CDR2: MDHEN, SYDVKM. Generated by immunoSEQ multiplex PCR, the TCRdb table keeps only in-frame clones and is missing some. This sample has 630,000 or so clones; around 87% occur once, and the top ten carry roughly 0.0087%. These data were also reused for a study on human thymus T cells.

The V and J genes are TRBV28 and TRBJ2-6; 7 nucleotides align to TRBD1. Sequencing was done on a sample of thymocytes. The origin of this receptor is a boy under three years old with a congenital heart defect. CDR3 DNA sequence: TGTGCCAGCACCGCAAGAGGGGGCGTATTTGGGGCCAACGTCCTGACTTTC. This sequence encodes CASTARGGVFGANVLTF.